A selection of T cell receptor beta chains follows, all from one sample in a study of shared T cell receptors in the human thymus. Sequenced by immunoSEQ multiplex PCR; TCRdb stores in-frame clones only, minus some. Of 500,000 to 750,000 clones in the sample, over 75% are singletons; the top ten hold around 0.01%. In addition, the sample was reused for a study of human thymus T cells.

The sample comprised thymocytes. The receptor set was obtained from a boy less than two years old with a congenital heart defect. The CDR3 runs from the conserved cysteine through the conserved F or W. D genes are given only for firm matches. The listing skips clone size in some rows; elsewhere it reads once, few, many or a size class.

J,D,V,size,CDR3,DNA
TRBJ2-7,TRBD2,TRBV4-2,NA,CASSPLITGTSKRLHEQYF,TGTGCCAGCAGCCCTCTAATTACCGGGACTAGCAAAAGACTCCACGAGCAGTACTTC
TRBJ2-1,TRBD2,TRBV5-1,NA,CASSHLAEVGYNEQFF,TGCGCCAGCAGCCATCTAGCGGAAGTAGGCTACAATGAGCAGTTCTTC
TRBJ2-5,NA,TRBV15,NA,CATSRDVGHYQETQYF,TGTGCCACCAGCAGAGATGTGGGGCATTACCAAGAGACCCAGTACTTC
TRBJ2-2,TRBD2,TRBV27,NA,CASSLSVAGLTTNTGELFF,TGTGCCAGCAGTTTATCGGTAGCGGGGTTAACTACGAACACCGGGGAGCTGTTTTTT
TRBJ1-2,NA,TRBV19,NA,CASTVWGPRVDYTF,TGTGCCAGTACCGTATGGGGCCCCAGAGTCGACTACACCTTC
TRBJ2-7,NA,TRBV11-2,NA,CASSTEGSRVNF,TGTGCCAGCAGCACGGAGGGGAGTCGGGTGAACTTC
TRBJ2-1,NA,TRBV15,NA,CATSRDRNNEQFF,TGTGCCACCAGCAGGGACAGAAACAATGAGCAGTTCTTC
TRBJ1-5,NA,TRBV27,NA,CASSSFVDNQPQHF,TGTGCCAGCAGTTCATTCGTAGACAATCAGCCCCAGCATTTT
TRBJ2-7,TRBD1,TRBV5-1,once,CASSLGRDRAAYEQYF,TGCGCCAGCAGCTTGGGTAGGGACAGGGCCGCCTACGAGCAGTACTTC
TRBJ1-5,NA,TRBV1,NA,CTSSRNRGVNQPQHF,TGCACCAGCAGCCGCAACAGGGGGGTCAATCAGCCCCAGCATTTT
TRBJ2-2,TRBD2,TRBV5-1,NA,CASSLIEGSGLAGSNTGELFF,TGCGCCAGCAGCTTAATAGAGGGGTCGGGACTAGCGGGATCGAACACCGGGGAGCTGTTTTTT
TRBJ2-5,NA,TRBV5-4,NA,CASSPPSGTQETQYF,TGTGCCAGCAGCCCTCCGAGCGGAACCCAAGAGACCCAGTACTTC
TRBJ2-6,NA,TRBV7-9,NA,CASFREGTGANVLTF,TGTGCCAGCTTCCGAGAGGGTACGGGGGCCAACGTCCTGACTTTC
TRBJ2-2,NA,TRBV9,NA,CASSAVEQTNTGELFF,TGTGCCAGCAGCGCGGTTGAACAGACGAACACCGGGGAGCTGTTTTTT
TRBJ1-1,NA,TRBV21-1,NA,CASTHRGPFPMNTEAFF,TGTGCCAGCACCCACAGGGGGCCATTCCCAATGAACACTGAAGCTTTCTTT
TRBJ2-4,NA,TRBV28,NA,CASSLGDPGLAKNIQYF,TGTGCCAGCAGTTTAGGAGACCCGGGACTAGCCAAAAACATTCAGTACTTC
TRBJ1-1,NA,TRBV7-2,NA,CASSLYNVNTEAFF,TGTGCCAGCAGCTTATACAACGTGAACACTGAAGCTTTCTTT